The 8 T cell receptor beta chains presented below share a single source sample, sequenced in a study of blood T cells in healthy people across ages. For the second PCR, which ran for 7 to 11 cycles, a sample-barcoded 5' primer and a J-beta primer mix were used. A single record per CDR3 protein comes from TCRdb applying MiXCR to the 5' RACE reads. This sample has under 1,000,000 distinct CDR3 sequences, with about 34% found just once. Sequenced: blood. The receptors stem from a young man in good health.

As for this clonotype: A much larger clone differs from this one at a single base, so this may be a read error. The chain carries TRBV7-2 and TRBJ2-3; D is possibly TRBD2 (6 bases). From germline, CDR1 is SGHTA and CDR2 FQGNSA. CDR3 size: 13 residues. Trimming took off 6 bases at V and 4 bases at J, with 11 bases between the two ends. DNA of the CDR3: TGTGCCAGCAGTGTGGCTAGCGCAGATACGCAGTATTTT. It specifies CASSVASADTQYF.

Turning to this clonotype: This sequence may be a read error, since a much larger clone differs from it by one base. The genes are TRBV6-5 and TRBJ2-5; D not resolved. Trimming stripped 6 bases from V and 3 bases from J, with 5 bases between. The germline V gene has CDR1 MNHEY and CDR2 SVGAGI. The CDR3 covers 11 residues. The CDR3 loop is CASSAKETQYF. In DNA form, the CDR3 reads TGTGCCAGCAGCGCCAAAGAGACCCAGTACTTC.

This clonotype showed up just a few times. This sequence joins TRBV6-1 and TRBJ2-7, with 7 bases fitting TRBD1. This CDR3 spans 13 amino acids. Trimming took 4 bases from V and 9 from J; bases not matched to a gene: 9. CDR1 MNHNS and CDR2 SASEGT come from the germline V gene. CDR3 residues: CASSASTGSGQYF. The CDR3 region has the DNA TGTGCCAGCAGTGCTTCGACAGGGTCGGGGCAGTACTTC.

There are many counts of this clonotype. The gene calls are TRBV29-1 and TRBJ2-7, with 10 nucleotides matching TRBD1. CDR3 size: 12 residues. With 4 bases clipped from V and 4 bases from J, the junction kept 1 base outside the gene matches. CDR1 and CDR2 from the germline V gene are SQVTM and ANQGSEA. The CDR3 DNA reads as TGCAGCGTTGGGGACAGGGGTTACGAGCAGTACTTC. It translates to CSVGDRGYEQYF.

The V gene is TRBV4-1, the J gene TRBJ2-3; D is perhaps TRBD1 (6 bases). V was clipped by 0 bases and J by 3 bases, with 19 bases between them. CDR1 is MGHRA, CDR2 YSYEKL, per germline. The CDR3 has 18 amino acids. CDR3: CASSQDHPRGATTDTQYF. In nucleotides, the CDR3 is TGCGCCAGCAGCCAAGATCACCCCAGGGGAGCAACAACAGATACGCAGTATTTT.

This clonotype has more than one count but fewer than ten. V is TRBV6-6 and J is TRBJ1-2; possible D gene TRBD1, 6 bases. This CDR3 is built from 13 residues. The V end was cut by 2 bases, the J end by 6 bases, with 10 bases between. Germline CDR1 MNHNY, CDR2 SVGAGI (reference sequence). The CDR3 region is CASSYPRTDGYTF. The CDR3 DNA follows: TGTGCCAGCAGTTACCCCAGGACAGATGGCTACACCTTC.

This clonotype was counted at least ten times. The J gene is TRBJ1-2, the V gene TRBV6-2 or TRBV6-3; D ambiguous. The germline gives CDR1 MNHEY, CDR2 SVGEGT. The ends were cut back, 0 bases at V and 4 bases at J, with 12 bases in the middle. The length of the CDR3 is 15 residues. CDR3 amino acids: CASSYSLQMAYGYTF. CDR3 DNA sequence: TGTGCCAGCAGTTACTCCCTACAGATGGCCTATGGCTACACCTTC.

On this clonotype: The junction departs from the called germline gene at one end, perhaps through a read error. The rearrangement links TRBV7-6 to TRBJ2-7, with 8 bases identical to TRBD2. CDR1 is SGHVS and CDR2 is FNYEAQ in the germline V gene. The CDR3 spans 15 residues. CDR3 nucleotide sequence: TGTGCCAGCAGCTTAAGCGGGGGAAGCTCCTACGGGCAGTACTTC. Protein: CASSLSGGSSYGQYF.